This TCR beta chain was observed in a study of regulatory T cells in long-lasting Graves disease (dated by TCRdb to the early 2020s). With regard to the full study: Antithyroid drugs had been taken for less than 3 months by newly diagnosed Graves' disease patients. Peripheral blood TCR sequencing and RNA sequencing compared persistent Graves' disease patients with newly diagnosed Graves' disease patients. The study took place in China and was registered as a clinical trial. TCR sequencing covered roughly 13 persistent and roughly 20 newly diagnosed Graves' disease patients, about 35 samples in total. Beyond this particular receptor, the publication reports: Only the TCR beta chain was sequenced and analyzed. Compared with newly diagnosed patients, persistent Graves' disease patients had lower TCR Shannon entropy and fewer highly expanded clones, which suggests clonal expansion. The authors noted that the small sample size was a limitation that may lower accuracy. Patients with persistent disease shared more public clonotypes (around 2,500) than newly diagnosed patients did (more than 900). Peripheral blood alone was examined, since thyroid tissue, which constituted the primary lesion, could not be accessed.

This clonotype was recorded many times. Its target antigen remains unknown. No base quality information exists; no much larger clone differs at one position. Library generation was performed with multiplex PCR. The run used an Illumina HiSeq 4000. TCR beta libraries were built with iRepertoire HTBI primers and Arm-PCR amplification of CDR3 regions. PCR products were gel purified before sequencing. Per the source publication's procedure: Gene usage analysis of CDR3 amino acid clonotypes used the approximately 56 TRBV and more than 13 TRBJ segments found across samples. COPE and FqMerger were used to merge the filtered high-quality paired reads into contigs. BLAST was used to align contigs to the IMGT TRBV, TRBD and TRBJ reference genes, and CDR3 was defined following IMGT. Any clonotype with a frequency above 0.1% was counted as a highly expanded clone. Repertoire diversity was measured by Shannon entropy, and V-J evenness by the Gini coefficient. Clonotypes shared by more than one individual were considered public. TCRdb ran its own pipeline on the public reads, namely fastp trimming at Q25 and MiXCR clone calling, and kept in-frame beta chains. CDR3 protein sequences are deduplicated, and each keeps its most common genes and DNA. TCRdb's processing, not the authors', yielded these V and J calls. The sample table records 620,000 or so distinct CDR3 sequences; roughly 16% of these occur just once. More than 15% of the sample belongs to the ten largest clones.

Reading the label with the study, this specimen's time point is: newly diagnosed GD, antithyroid drugs for less than 3 months. RNA was extracted from PBMCs in TRIzol for both TCR sequencing and RNA sequencing. Graves' disease was diagnosed according to American Thyroid Association guidelines. Patients were recruited from an endocrinology department in Xi'an, China. Each patient gave approximately 10 milliliters of peripheral blood, collected in an EDTA anticoagulant tube. PBMCs were isolated by Ficoll Paque Plus density gradient separation without further T cell sorting. RNA quality was checked with an Agilent 2100 Bioanalyzer and agarose gel, and concentration with a NanoDrop 2000. This same sample was also part of a study on T cells in Graves' hyperthyroidism and ophthalmopathy. The second publication reports: Graves' hyperthyroidism was defined as stable when no progression to ophthalmopathy occurred over 18 months of follow-up. The hyperthyroidism patients were between 18 and 65 years old and newly diagnosed, with a disease duration of less than 2 months. Patients with uncontrolled infections, other autoimmune diseases, pregnancy or lactation were excluded. Clinical symptoms, serum thyroxine and TRAb, thyroid ultrasound, and orbital computed tomography formed the basis for the diagnoses. The TCR CDR3 was subjected to a first round of RT-PCR using the HTBI primer set and the Qiagen OneStep RT-PCR kit. Most expanded thyroid clonotypes (frequency above 0.001) were also found in blood, which suggests that blood repertoires may mirror thyroid immune responses. A 13 V-J signature model separated ophthalmopathy from stable hyperthyroidism, with 87.88% sensitivity and around 84% specificity in cross-validation and 80%/75% in testing. In validation, the model predicted progression to ophthalmopathy a median of approximately 6.6 months before onset, with about 71% sensitivity and roughly 72% specificity. To identify distinguishing TCR V-J signatures, a discovery cohort of roughly 100 patients was used, comprising 40 to 45 with Graves' ophthalmopathy and approximately 57 with stable Graves' hyperthyroidism. Whether ophthalmopathy could be predicted prospectively was tested in an independent validation cohort made up of 18 hyperthyroidism patients plus 17 patients who later progressed to ophthalmopathy. The roughly 90 discovery patients were divided at random into training and test sets in a 7:3 ratio. In addition, the study compared T-cell repertoires in thyroid tissue and in blood from roughly six Graves' hyperthyroidism patients. After sampling, hyperthyroidism patients received methimazole starting at 30 mg daily, and ophthalmopathy patients received high-dose intravenous methylprednisolone. Libraries were constructed in a second round of multiplex PCR, after which size selection and purification were performed. Sequencing of the libraries was done on an Illumina HiSeq2000 using paired-end 100 bp reads. SOAPnuke was used to process the raw data, with reads discarded if the reads contained adapters or uncalled bases, had a mean Phred below 15, or lacked an exact constant-primer or identifier match. High-quality paired reads were merged with COPE v1.2.5, and unique nucleotide sequences were defined as clonotypes. MiTCR v1.1 was used to align clonotypes to the IMGT TRBV, TRBD and TRBJ reference segments. The analysis included only V-J combinations with a frequency above 0.0001, which together covered roughly 99% of the repertoires. The TCS score was defined as F50 (clonal expansion) divided by E x V (chaos), with BLOSUM62-based TCRdist calculated between CDR3 peptides within each V-J. Welch's t-statistics and random forest reduced fewer than 550 V-J features to roughly 13, which were used in a naive Bayes classifier (R e1071). No statistical method was used to fix the sample size in advance, and group allocation was not hidden from the investigators. TCR Vbeta CDR3 sequencing of 120 to 150 peripheral blood samples (roughly 43 ophthalmopathy, about 80 hyperthyroidism and approximately 17 progressor patients) is reported in the paper.

The sequence came from a woman aged 30 to 39 with Graves disease. Donor details come from another sample of the same person, matched by shared clones. The sequencing used peripheral blood mononuclear cells (PBMCs), collected at new diagnosis, from a patient treated with antithyroid drugs.

CDR3 region: CASSHREETQYF. Read as DNA, the sequence is TGTGCCAGCAGTCACAGGGAAGAGACCCAGTACTTC. The rearrangement combines TRBV6-1 with TRBJ2-5; tentative D gene TRBD1, with 6 bases matching. The trim is 5 bases for V and 3 bases for J, with a gap of 7 bases between the germline ends. Based on the germline V gene, the CDR1 and CDR2 sequences are MNHNS and SASEGT. Including the terminal cysteine and phenylalanine, the CDR3 comprises 12 residues. Only the CDR3 region is kept as DNA, spanning 36 bases read in frame from base 1.